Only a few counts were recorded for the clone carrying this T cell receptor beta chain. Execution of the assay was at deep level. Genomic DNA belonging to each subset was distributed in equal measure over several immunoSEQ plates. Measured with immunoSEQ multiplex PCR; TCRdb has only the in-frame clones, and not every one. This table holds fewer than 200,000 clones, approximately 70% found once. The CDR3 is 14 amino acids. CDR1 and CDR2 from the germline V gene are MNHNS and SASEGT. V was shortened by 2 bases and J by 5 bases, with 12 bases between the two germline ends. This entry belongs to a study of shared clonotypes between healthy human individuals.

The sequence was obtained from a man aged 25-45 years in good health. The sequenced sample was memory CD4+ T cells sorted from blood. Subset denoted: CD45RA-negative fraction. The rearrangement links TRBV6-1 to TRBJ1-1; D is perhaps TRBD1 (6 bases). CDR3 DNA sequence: TGTGCCAGCAGTGAAAGCAGGGGTAGGACTGAAGCTTTCTTT. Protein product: CASSESRGRTEAFF.